This is a list of T cell receptor beta chains from one sample in a study of T-cell reconstitution after alpha-beta-depleted transplantation in children. TCRdb passed the PCR reads through MiXCR, listing each CDR3 protein once. The sample lists 25,000 to 35,000 distinct CDR3 sequences, 5.5% to 7% seen once, with around 27% in the top ten. Sequenced here: peripheral blood, sampled 60 days after TCRalphabeta/CD19-depleted stem cell transplant. All receptors derive from a child younger than two who had a stem cell transplant for acute myeloid leukemia, so the T cells may come from the graft donor. Both conserved end residues are part of each CDR3. Each record gives: D gene, J gene, V gene, clone size, CDR3 DNA, CDR3 protein. The D gene is left open where the match is weak. Size values are once, few and many counts, or a class for expanded clones, and some rows have none.

>-|TRBJ2-4|TRBV12-3/TRBV12-4|many
TGTGCCAGCAGACCCGGACGGCGATCTGCCCAAAACATTCAGTACTTC
CASRPGRRSAQNIQYF
>TRBD2|TRBJ2-3|TRBV7-9|many
TGTGCCAGCAGCTTAGGACTAGCGAGCACAGATACGCAGTATTTT
CASSLGLASTDTQYF
>-|TRBJ2-3|TRBV6-5|many
TGTGCCAGCAGTTACTCTGGACAACACACAGATACGCAGTATTTT
CASSYSGQHTDTQYF
>-|TRBJ2-2|TRBV4-2|many
TGTGCCAGCAGCCAAGCTCGTGGGACCGGGGAGCTGTTTTTT
CASSQARGTGELFF
>-|TRBJ2-1|TRBV24-1|many
TGTGCCACCAGTGATTTAAAGGACTCCTCCTACAATGAGCAGTTCTTC
CATSDLKDSSYNEQFF
>TRBD1|TRBJ1-1|TRBV7-9|many
TGTGCCAGCAGCTTAACAGGGGAATGGACTGAAGCTTTCTTT
CASSLTGEWTEAFF
>-|TRBJ2-1|TRBV29-1|many
TGCAGCGGGGACACGAACAATGAGCAGTTCTTC
CSGDTNNEQFF
>-|TRBJ1-2|TRBV11-2|many
TGTGCCAGCAGCCCCACCCAGGGTCCCGGCTACACCTTC
CASSPTQGPGYTF
>-|TRBJ1-2|TRBV29-1|many
TGCAGCGTTGGGGGCTATGGCTACACCTTC
CSVGGYGYTF
>TRBD1|TRBJ1-4|TRBV27|many
TGTGCCAGCCGCCCAACGGGGTCGCAGGGGGCAACTAATGAAAAACTGTTTTTT
CASRPTGSQGATNEKLFF
>-|TRBJ2-3|TRBV9|many
TGTGCCAGCAGCGTAGGTCTGGGGGCAACTGATACGCAGTATTTT
CASSVGLGATDTQYF
>-|TRBJ2-2|TRBV20-1|many
TGCAGTGCTGGGGGTAGTACCGGGGAGCTGTTTTTT
CSAGGSTGELFF
>-|TRBJ2-7|TRBV6-2/TRBV6-3|many
TGTGCCAGCAGTTACCCCCAGGACGGTTACGAGCAGTACTTC
CASSYPQDGYEQYF
>-|TRBJ2-7|TRBV7-2|many
TGTGCCAGCGTCACAGGGCCATACGAGCAGTACTTC
CASVTGPYEQYF
>-|TRBJ2-3|TRBV11-3|many
TGTGCCAGCAGAGACCGGATGGACGGTACGCAGTATTTT
CASRDRMDGTQYF
>-|TRBJ2-1|TRBV25-1|many
TGTGCCAGCAGTATCAGGCACCGGCAGTTCTTC
CASSIRHRQFF
>-|TRBJ2-7|TRBV7-9|many
TGTGCCAGCAGCTTAGGGCGGCTGGAGCAGTACTTC
CASSLGRLEQYF
>TRBD2|TRBJ2-7|TRBV28|hyperexpanded
TGTGCCAGCTTCAAAGGGAGGGGTTTGTCCTACGAGCAGTACTTC
CASFKGRGLSYEQYF
>-|TRBJ1-5|TRBV4-2|many
TGTGCCAGCAGCCAAGCGACAGGTCATAGCAATCAGCCCCAGCATTTT
CASSQATGHSNQPQHF
>-|TRBJ1-1|TRBV6-5|many
TGTGCCAGCAGTTACGACTCGAACACTGAAGCTTTCTTT
CASSYDSNTEAFF
>TRBD1|TRBJ2-7|TRBV5-5|many
TGTGCCAGCAGCTTGGGCAGGGGGTGGTACGAGCAGTACTTC
CASSLGRGWYEQYF
>TRBD2|TRBJ2-7|TRBV13|many
TGTGCCAGCAGCTTAGGTCTAGCGGACTCTGAGCAGTACTTC
CASSLGLADSEQYF
>-|TRBJ1-2|TRBV18|-
TGTGCCAGCTCGACGGAAGCTAACTATGGCTACACCTTC
CASSTEANYGYTF
>TRBD2|TRBJ2-7|TRBV20-1|many
TGCAGTGCAAAGCGGGACTCCTACGAGCAGTACTTC
CSAKRDSYEQYF
>-|TRBJ1-3|TRBV20-1|many
TGCAGTGCCCTAAAAGACTCTGGAAACACCATATATTTT
CSALKDSGNTIYF
>-|TRBJ2-1|TRBV12-3/TRBV12-4|many
TGTGCCAGCAGTTTTTCTCAGGGCGGTGAGCAGTTCTTC
CASSFSQGGEQFF
>TRBD2|TRBJ2-3|TRBV4-2|many
TGTGCCAGCAGCCAAGACAGCGGGGGGACAGATACGCAGTATTTT
CASSQDSGGTDTQYF
>TRBD2|TRBJ2-5|TRBV9|many
TGTGCCAGCAGCGAAGGCCTGCTAGCGGCGGGACAAGAGACCCAGTACTTC
CASSEGLLAAGQETQYF
>TRBD1|TRBJ1-2|TRBV20-1|many
TGCAGTGCTAGAGACCGACAGGGAAACTATGGCTACACCTTC
CSARDRQGNYGYTF
>-|TRBJ2-1|TRBV6-2/TRBV6-3|-
TGTGCCAGCAGTCTGGGACTTGTCTACAATGAGCAGTTCTTC
CASSLGLVYNEQFF
>-|TRBJ2-5|TRBV28|many
TGTGCCAGCAGTTTGACGGCCAGCCAAGAGACCCAGTACTTC
CASSLTASQETQYF
>-|TRBJ1-4|TRBV7-9|many
TGTGCCAGCAGCTTAGCAGTCAAGGGTGAAAAACTGTTTTTT
CASSLAVKGEKLFF
>TRBD1|TRBJ1-1|TRBV28|many
TGTGCCAGCAGTTTATGGGGGACAGTGGCGGCAGCTTTCTTT
CASSLWGTVAAAFF
>-|TRBJ2-7|TRBV4-1|many
TGCGCCAGCAGCCGGAGTAGCGGATTCTACGAGCAGTACTTC
CASSRSSGFYEQYF
>-|TRBJ1-1|TRBV9|many
TGTGCCAGCAGCGAAAAGTGGGGCATGACTGAAGCTTTCTTT
CASSEKWGMTEAFF
>TRBD1|TRBJ2-1|TRBV5-1|many
TGCGCCAGCAGCTGGACCGGGACAGGGCGCTCCTACAATGAGCAGTTCTTC
CASSWTGTGRSYNEQFF
>TRBD1|TRBJ2-6|TRBV7-2|many
TGTGCCAGCAGCTTAGCCCGAGACAGGGTAGGGGCCAACGTCCTGACTTTC
CASSLARDRVGANVLTF
>-|TRBJ1-4|TRBV15|-
TGTGCCACCAGCAGAGATTTTTCCGGGCTGGAAAAACTGTTTTTT
CATSRDFSGLEKLFF
>-|TRBJ2-7|TRBV7-9|many
TGTGCCAGCAGCTGGGTGGGGGACAACGAGCAGTACTTC
CASSWVGDNEQYF
>TRBD1|TRBJ2-4|TRBV24-1|-
TGTGCCACCAGTCGAGGACAGGGGAGAGCCAAAAACATTCAGTACTTC
CATSRGQGRAKNIQYF
>-|TRBJ2-4|TRBV6-2/TRBV6-3|many
TGTGCCAGCAGTTACTCGAAGGGGGCCGGGGAGGAGTTAGCCAAAAACATTCAGTACTTC
CASSYSKGAGEELAKNIQYF
>TRBD2|TRBJ2-3|TRBV4-3|few
TGCGCCAGCAGCCAAGAGGGGCTAGCGGGAGATACGCAGTATTTT
CASSQEGLAGDTQYF
>TRBD1|TRBJ2-1|TRBV4-1|many
TGCGCCAGCAGCCTAACAGGGGTGGACAATGAGCAGTTCTTC
CASSLTGVDNEQFF
>-|TRBJ2-7|TRBV6-2/TRBV6-3|many
TGTGCCAGCAGCCCCCCAAGGGGCGAGCAGTACTTC
CASSPPRGEQYF